Given below is one T cell receptor (beta chain) in context. The antigen remains unidentified. Other DNA sequences in this sample translate to the same CDR3. With 6 bases removed from V and 2 bases from J, the gap between germline ends came to 4 bases. This CDR3 contains 11 residues. The germline V gene encodes CDR1 MDHEN and CDR2 SYDVKM. These data originate in a study of shared clonotypes between healthy human individuals. General study points: About 5% of naive CD4 clonotypes were common to several donors.

In the study's own analysis: ImmunoSEQ yielded junction-only sequences lacking quality scores, so filtering differed. The repertoire was sequenced with immunoSEQ multiplex PCR; TCRdb's copy has only in-frame clones and lacks some. D and trimming were read from the DNA, whereas the V and J calls and clone size are those reported in that table. This sample has around 650,000 clones; approximately 96% occur once, and the top ten carry roughly 0.1%. It was CD45RO-negative cells, positively selected for CCR7, that made up naive CD8 cells, with terminally differentiated effector memory CD45RA+ cells excluded.

The TCR sequence derives from a woman in her thirties in good health. Specimen: naive CD8+ T cells sorted from blood. This sequence joins TRBV28 and TRBJ1-2; D is unresolved. CDR3 DNA sequence: TGTGCCAGCAGCTCCAACTATGGCTACACCTTC. Protein product: CASSSNYGYTF.